This T cell receptor beta chain came from a study of blood T cell repertoires in COVID-19. This clone was counted once. J was trimmed by 4 bases and V by 5 bases; bases with no gene match: 7. The CDR3 is 15 residues long. From germline, CDR1 is LGHNT and CDR2 FRNRAP. Clones were sequenced by immunoSEQ multiplex PCR, and TCRdb holds only the in-frame ones, with some missing. The sample lists fewer than 250,000 clones; 87% were seen once. The chain carries TRBV12-5 and TRBJ2-3; 9 bases are shared with TRBD2. What was sequenced was PBMCs or T cells enriched from blood (not recorded which). The TCR comes from a woman in her twenties or thirties with acute COVID-19. The CDR3 loop is CASGPTAGGPDTQYF. The CDR3 DNA reads TGTGCTAGTGGTCCTACAGCGGGGGGTCCAGATACGCAGTATTTT.